This is a list of T cell receptor beta chains from one sample in a study of response to subunit inactivated influenza vaccine. TCRdb analysed the RT-PCR reads with MiXCR anew, one entry per CDR3 protein. The table shows over 150,000 distinct CDR3 sequences, with over 8.5% occurring only once. Sequenced here: CD8+ T cells sorted from PBMCs, sampled about 24 months after vaccination. The receptors originated from a man aged 50 to 75 who received an inactivated influenza vaccine. Each CDR3 is given with its conserved first and last residue.

TRBV7-2	TRBJ2-1	CASSLALHGNEQFF
TRBV6-1	TRBJ2-3	CASSIGAATTDTQYF
TRBV12-3/TRBV12-4	TRBJ2-5	CASTMTGSGETQYF
TRBV7-8	TRBJ1-5	CASSLAPGGLLSPQHF
TRBV21-1	TRBJ2-7	CASSKVARYEQYF
TRBV7-9	TRBJ2-3	CASSFSGGAIGTDTQYF
TRBV24-1	TRBJ2-5	CATHRRTRGTQYF
TRBV2	TRBJ2-7	CASIGLDSYEQYF
TRBV5-5	TRBJ2-7	CASSPRKTYPSYEQYF
TRBV7-6	TRBJ2-5	CASSLTVLAGEDYETQYF
TRBV29-1	TRBJ2-7	CSVEDGLENSYEQYF
TRBV10-3	TRBJ2-5	CAISEWAGQETQYF
TRBV7-9	TRBJ2-7	CASSQNRGKYEQYF
TRBV6-2/TRBV6-3	TRBJ1-3	CASDGYSGNTIYF
TRBV10-2	TRBJ2-7	CASSPRQTGTDEQYF
TRBV29-1	TRBJ2-1	CSVGGTSGSSYNEQFF
TRBV20-1	TRBJ1-2	CSARGQLFRGYTF
TRBV3-1	TRBJ2-1	CASSPLVWQSRYNEQFF
TRBV12-3/TRBV12-4	TRBJ1-1	CASSYGGGEAFF
TRBV12-3/TRBV12-4	TRBJ2-7	CASSLGGGGRDYEQYF
TRBV5-4	TRBJ2-4	CASSPTQAGTRDIQYF
TRBV7-8	TRBJ2-1	CASSPGTGRNEQFF
TRBV10-2	TRBJ2-3	CASSGGAAYTDTQYF
TRBV29-1	TRBJ2-7	CSVETAGTSGYEQYF
TRBV6-5	TRBJ1-1	CASSYVGRGTEAFF
TRBV20-1	TRBJ2-1	CSATGTSGRPGQFF
TRBV9	TRBJ1-5	CASSEGEGSNQPQHF
TRBV10-1	TRBJ2-3	CASSSVPKDTQYF
TRBV9	TRBJ2-3	CASTQGLADTDTQYF
TRBV28	TRBJ2-1	CASSLVRLADEQFF
TRBV10-2	TRBJ1-6	CASIPAGGLSPLHF
TRBV7-8	TRBJ1-4	CASSLQDRGDEKLFF
TRBV27	TRBJ2-1	CASSRLAGAGEQFF
TRBV4-3	TRBJ1-2	CASNQGGDYGYTF
TRBV6-5	TRBJ2-3	CASSYGGGSTDTQYF
TRBV6-2/TRBV6-3	TRBJ1-5	CASSYYKWGPQPQHF
TRBV28	TRBJ1-1	CATYRLTNTEAFF